This paragraph reports one TCR beta chain. Data came from immunoSEQ multiplex PCR; TCRdb stores just in-frame clones and leaves some out. The table includes fewer than 60,000 clones, roughly 89% detected once. These data originate in a study of blood T cell repertoires in COVID-19. This CDR3 has 16 residues. Germline lookup yields CDR1 LGHDT and CDR2 YNNKEL (reference sequence). The V end lost 4 bases, the J end lost 8 bases, and 20 bases lay between the germline ends. The sequence was collected from a woman aged 60 to 75 with COVID-19, enrolled during active disease. Sequencing input: peripheral blood. The J gene is TRBJ1-4, the V gene TRBV3-1 (or the pseudogene TRBV3-2); possible D gene TRBD1, 5 bases. The CDR3 here is CASSRRPQGLGEKLFF. The CDR3, as DNA: TGTGCCAGCAGCCGCCGCCCCCAGGGTTTGGGGGAAAAACTGTTTTTT.